The T cell receptor (beta chain) described here comes from a study of T cell repertoires in cytomegalovirus infection. Study-level information: CMV epitopes in the study were HLA-C-restricted (recently identified) and HLA-B-restricted (well studied).

CDR1 DFQATT and CDR2 SNEGSKA come from the germline V gene (reference sequence). V gave up 5 bases and J gave up 4 bases; unmatched junction bases: 9. The CDR3 is 14 residues long. General observations from the study: Public TCR beta family frequency separated CMV-and-HLA carriers, including in an independent cohort.

From the reads, TCRdb called clonotypes with MiXCR, one entry per CDR3 protein. The data show around 430,000 distinct CDR3 sequences, 42% seen once. Comment on this clonotype: The antigen remains undetermined.

V and J are TRBV20-1 and TRBJ2-5; 8 bases align to TRBD2. The sample consisted of cultured PBMCs, taken from culture after CMV antigen stimulation. The TCR comes from a human donor in good health (CMV status not recorded). Some clones in this sample may be carry-over from other donors' samples. The CDR3 protein is CSAFFFAGGETQYF. CDR3 sequence (DNA): TGCAGTGCTTTCTTCTTCGCGGGGGGAGAGACCCAGTACTTC.